The present T cell receptor beta chain was sequenced within a study of blood T cell repertoires in COVID-19. Overall study context: Italy, Spain and the United States were the sources of the convalescent and acute COVID-19 samples. The analysed material was cDNA or gDNA that came from T cells, B-cell-depleted T cells, or PBMCs.

Some clones are missing from TCRdb's copy, which holds only in-frame ones; the method was immunoSEQ multiplex PCR. The sample has about 200,000 clones, about 82% seen once. A Seattle source enrolled patients during active infection and followed them longitudinally. V lost 9 bases to trimming and J lost 6 bases; unmatched junction nucleotides: 6. The CDR3 covers 12 residues. CDR1 and CDR2 from the germline V gene are KGHDR and SFDVKD. This chain joins TRBV24-1 and TRBJ1-2; 7 nucleotides align to TRBD1. Source material: peripheral blood. The sequence came from a woman in her 70s with COVID-19, enrolled during active disease. The CDR3 here is CATHDRAHGYTF. CDR3 DNA sequence: TGTGCCACCCATGACAGGGCCCATGGCTACACCTTC.